A single T cell receptor beta chain is shown here with its context. The target antigen is unknown. Construction of the TCRbeta library involved unique molecular identifiers. TCRdb re-derived calls from the PCR reads in MiXCR, one entry per CDR3 protein. The table includes 300,000 to 400,000 distinct CDR3 sequences, 15% to 20% detected once. These data come from a study of T-cell reconstitution after alpha-beta-depleted transplantation in children. The study's findings and limits: In some patients, recipient T cells and intrathymic progenitors surviving conditioning explained high day-60 diversity. The authors attributed T-cell counts and diversity one year after transplant mostly to newly produced T cells. Where alpha-beta T cells came from about two months after transplant was reportedly several hundred expanded graft clones.

This CDR3 contains 17 residues. V gave up 3 bases and J gave up 5 bases, with 21 bases separating them. The germline V gene has CDR1 SGDLS and CDR2 YYNGEE. This sequence originates from a male patient aged 2 to 10 who had a stem cell transplant for acute lymphoblastic leukemia, so the T cells may come from the graft donor. The input for sequencing was PBMCs, mostly from graft donor cells, taken 360 days after TCRalphabeta/CD19-depleted stem cell transplant. The V gene is TRBV9, the J gene TRBJ2-1; TRBD1 or TRBD2 may be the D gene (6 bases each). The CDR3 DNA follows: TGTGCCAGCAGCGACACAATTTTTGCAAGGGGGGACAATGAGCAGTTCTTC. This codes for CASSDTIFARGDNEQFF.